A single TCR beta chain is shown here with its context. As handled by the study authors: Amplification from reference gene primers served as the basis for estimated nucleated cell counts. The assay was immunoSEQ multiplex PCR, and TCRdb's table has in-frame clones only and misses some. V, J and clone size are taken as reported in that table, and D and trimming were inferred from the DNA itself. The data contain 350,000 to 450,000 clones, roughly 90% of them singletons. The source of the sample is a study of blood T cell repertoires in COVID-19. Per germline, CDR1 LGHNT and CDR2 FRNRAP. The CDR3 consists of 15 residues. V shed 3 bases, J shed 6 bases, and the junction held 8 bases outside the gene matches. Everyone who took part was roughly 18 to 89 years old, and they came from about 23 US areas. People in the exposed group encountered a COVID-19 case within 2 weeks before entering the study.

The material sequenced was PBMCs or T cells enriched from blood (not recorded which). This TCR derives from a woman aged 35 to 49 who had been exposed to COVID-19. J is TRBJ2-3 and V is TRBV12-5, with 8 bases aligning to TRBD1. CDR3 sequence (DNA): TGTGCTAGTGGTTTTCTGACAGGGGCCTCGGATACGCAGTATTTT. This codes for CASGFLTGASDTQYF. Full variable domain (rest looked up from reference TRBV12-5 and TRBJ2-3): DARVTQTPRHKVTEMGQEVTMRCQPILGHNTVFWYRQTMMQGLELLAYFRNRAPLDDSGMPKDRFSAEMPDATLATLKIQPSEPRDSAVYFCASGFLTGASDTQYFGPGTRLTVL.